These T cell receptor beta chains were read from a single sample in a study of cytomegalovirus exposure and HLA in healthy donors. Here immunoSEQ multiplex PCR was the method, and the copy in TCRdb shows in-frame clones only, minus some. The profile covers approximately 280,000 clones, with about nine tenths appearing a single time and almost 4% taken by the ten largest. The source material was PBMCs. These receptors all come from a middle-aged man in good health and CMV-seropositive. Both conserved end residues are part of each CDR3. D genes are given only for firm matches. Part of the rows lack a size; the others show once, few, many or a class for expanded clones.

cdr3_aa: CASSPGTGLEHGYTF
cdr3_nt: TGCGCCAGCAGCCCTGGGACAGGCCTCGAGCATGGCTACACCTTC
d_call: TRBD1
cdr3_length: 15
clone_size: few
v_call: TRBV4-3
j_call: TRBJ1-2

cdr3_aa: CASSPPGRNTGELFF
cdr3_nt: TGCGCCAGCAGCCCCCCCGGGAGAAACACCGGGGAGCTGTTTTTT
d_call: NA
cdr3_length: 15
clone_size: once
v_call: TRBV5-1
j_call: TRBJ2-2

cdr3_aa: CAWGLAAGGNEQFF
cdr3_nt: TGTGCCTGGGGACTAGCGGCCGGGGGGAATGAGCAGTTCTTC
d_call: TRBD2
cdr3_length: 14
clone_size: NA
v_call: TRBV30
j_call: TRBJ2-1

cdr3_aa: CASSLSGLAAYEQYF
cdr3_nt: TGTGCCAGCAGTTTATCGGGACTAGCGGCCTACGAGCAGTACTTC
d_call: TRBD2
cdr3_length: 15
clone_size: NA
v_call: TRBV27
j_call: TRBJ2-7

cdr3_aa: CAISPDRDYEQYF
cdr3_nt: TGTGCCATCAGTCCGGACAGGGATTACGAGCAGTACTTC
d_call: TRBD1
cdr3_length: 13
clone_size: NA
v_call: TRBV10-3
j_call: TRBJ2-7

cdr3_aa: CASSLGPGNTEAFF
cdr3_nt: TGTGCCAGCAGCTTAGGACCGGGAAACACTGAAGCTTTCTTT
d_call: NA
cdr3_length: 14
clone_size: NA
v_call: TRBV7-2
j_call: TRBJ1-1

cdr3_aa: CASSLYGRWAYEQYF
cdr3_nt: TGTGCCAGCAGTTTATACGGGAGGTGGGCCTACGAGCAGTACTTC
d_call: TRBD2
cdr3_length: 15
clone_size: NA
v_call: TRBV28
j_call: TRBJ2-7

cdr3_aa: CASSTPGGVNTEAFF
cdr3_nt: TGTGCCAGTAGTACCCCCGGAGGAGTGAACACTGAAGCTTTCTTT
d_call: NA
cdr3_length: 15
clone_size: NA
v_call: TRBV19
j_call: TRBJ1-1

cdr3_aa: CASRTSGSTDTQYF
cdr3_nt: TGTGCCAGTAGGACTAGCGGAAGCACAGATACGCAGTATTTT
d_call: TRBD2
cdr3_length: 14
clone_size: NA
v_call: TRBV27
j_call: TRBJ2-3

cdr3_aa: CASSLAGSGNTIYF
cdr3_nt: TGCGCCAGCAGCCTGGCGGGCTCTGGAAACACCATATATTTT
d_call: NA
cdr3_length: 14
clone_size: NA
v_call: TRBV5-1
j_call: TRBJ1-3

cdr3_aa: CASSFGTIWVNTEAFF
cdr3_nt: TGTGCCAGCAGTTTCGGGACTATTTGGGTGAACACTGAAGCTTTCTTT
d_call: NA
cdr3_length: 16
clone_size: NA
v_call: TRBV28
j_call: TRBJ1-1

cdr3_aa: CASVTGGNQPQHF
cdr3_nt: TGTGCCAGCGTCACAGGTGGTAATCAGCCCCAGCATTTT
d_call: NA
cdr3_length: 13
clone_size: NA
v_call: TRBV2
j_call: TRBJ1-5

cdr3_aa: CASSRGGQDYEQYF
cdr3_nt: TGTGCCAGCTCCCGAGGGGGACAGGACTACGAGCAGTACTTC
d_call: TRBD1
cdr3_length: 14
clone_size: NA
v_call: TRBV18
j_call: TRBJ2-7

cdr3_aa: CASSLQGLAGAEQFF
cdr3_nt: TGTGCCAGCAGTTTGCAGGGACTAGCGGGAGCAGAGCAGTTCTTC
d_call: TRBD2
cdr3_length: 15
clone_size: few
v_call: TRBV27
j_call: TRBJ2-1

cdr3_aa: CASSLLNSGSSYEQYF
cdr3_nt: TGTGCCAGCAGCTTACTAAATAGCGGGAGCTCCTACGAGCAGTACTTC
d_call: TRBD2
cdr3_length: 16
clone_size: NA
v_call: TRBV7-9
j_call: TRBJ2-7

cdr3_aa: CASSQEYRGYDEQFF
cdr3_nt: TGTGCCAGCAGCCAAGAGTACAGGGGTTACGATGAGCAGTTCTTC
d_call: TRBD1
cdr3_length: 15
clone_size: NA
v_call: TRBV4-2
j_call: TRBJ2-1

cdr3_aa: CASSGGPSYEQYF
cdr3_nt: TGTGCCAGCAGTGGCGGGCCCTCCTACGAGCAGTACTTC
d_call: NA
cdr3_length: 13
clone_size: few
v_call: TRBV6-1
j_call: TRBJ2-7